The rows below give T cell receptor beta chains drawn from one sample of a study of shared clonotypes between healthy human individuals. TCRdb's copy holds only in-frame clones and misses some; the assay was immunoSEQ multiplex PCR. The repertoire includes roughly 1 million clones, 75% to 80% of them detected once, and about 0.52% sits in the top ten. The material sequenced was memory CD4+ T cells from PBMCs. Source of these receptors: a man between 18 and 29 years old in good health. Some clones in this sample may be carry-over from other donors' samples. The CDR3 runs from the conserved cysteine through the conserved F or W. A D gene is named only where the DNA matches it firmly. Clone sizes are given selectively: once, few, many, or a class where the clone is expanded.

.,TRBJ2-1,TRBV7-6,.,TGTGCCAGCAGCTTAGACCGGGGGTACAATGAGCAGTTCTTC,CASSLDRGYNEQFF
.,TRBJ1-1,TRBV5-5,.,TGTGCCAGCAGCTTTTCCTGGAACACTGAAGCTTTCTTT,CASSFSWNTEAFF
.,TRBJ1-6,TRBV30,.,TGTGCCTGGAGTGGGGGTATTACCGCTTCACCCCTCCACTTT,CAWSGGITASPLHF
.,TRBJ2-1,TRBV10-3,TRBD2,TGTGCCATCAGTGGAACTAGCGGGAGGGCCAATGAGCAGTTCTTC,CAISGTSGRANEQFF
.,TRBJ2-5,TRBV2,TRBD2,TGTGCCAGCAGTCCCCTCAGCGGGAGGGGGACTGGGGAGCAGTACTTC,CASSPLSGRGTGEQYF
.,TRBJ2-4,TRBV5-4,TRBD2,TGTGCCAGCAGCTTGGCGGGAGGGCCCAAAAACATTCAGTACTTC,CASSLAGGPKNIQYF
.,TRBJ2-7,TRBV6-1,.,TGTGCCAGCAGTGGACGAGGGGCTAGGTACGAGCAGTACTTC,CASSGRGARYEQYF
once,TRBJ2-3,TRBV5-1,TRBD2,TGCGCCAGCAGCTTGAACCCTAGCGGGAACACAGATACGCAGTATTTT,CASSLNPSGNTDTQYF
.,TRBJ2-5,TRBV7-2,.,TGTGCCAGCAGCTTAAGGGTAGTGAACCAAGAGACCCAGTACTTC,CASSLRVVNQETQYF
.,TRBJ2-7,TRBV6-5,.,TGTGCCAGCAGACGAAGGGACATATACGAGCAGTACTTC,CASRRRDIYEQYF
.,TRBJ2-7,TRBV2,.,TGTGCCAGCAAGCAAGACGGGGACCCCTACGAGCAGTACTTC,CASKQDGDPYEQYF
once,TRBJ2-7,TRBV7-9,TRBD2,TGTGCCAGCAGCACCCTCCTAGCGGGAGACGAGCAGTACTTC,CASSTLLAGDEQYF
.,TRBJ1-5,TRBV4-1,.,TGCGCCAGCAGCCAAGATGGAGGGAGGGTTTTCCTCGAGCCCCAGCATTTT,CASSQDGGRVFLEPQHF
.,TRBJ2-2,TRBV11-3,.,TGTGCCAGCAGCTTGAGGGGAAACACCGGGGAGCTGTTTTTT,CASSLRGNTGELFF
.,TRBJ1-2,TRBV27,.,TGTGCCAGCAGATGGGGGGCAGGGTATGGCTACACCTTC,CASRWGAGYGYTF
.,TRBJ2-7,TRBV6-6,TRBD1,TGTGCCAGCAGTTACTTAACCGGGACAGGGAACGAGCAGTACTTC,CASSYLTGTGNEQYF
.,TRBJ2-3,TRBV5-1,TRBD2,TGCGCCAGCAGCGCCCTCGGACTAGCGGGCACAGATACGCAGTATTTT,CASSALGLAGTDTQYF
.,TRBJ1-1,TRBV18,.,TGTGCCAGCTCACCCAATACAGGGAACACTGAAGCTTTCTTT,CASSPNTGNTEAFF
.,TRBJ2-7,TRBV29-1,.,TGCAGCGTTCGACAGGCCTACGAGCAGTACTTC,CSVRQAYEQYF
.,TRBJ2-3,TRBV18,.,TGTGCCAGCTCACCAAGTGGAGATACGCAGTATTTT,CASSPSGDTQYF
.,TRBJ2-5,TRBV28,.,TGTGCCGGATCGGACTACCTCCAAGAGACCCAGTACTTC,CAGSDYLQETQYF
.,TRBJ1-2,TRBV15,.,TGTGCCACCAGCAGTCTCACAGGAGGTCGAAGCTATGGCTACACCTTC,CATSSLTGGRSYGYTF
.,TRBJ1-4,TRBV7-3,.,TGTGCCAGCAGAAATCGGGCGGATGAAAAACTGTTTTTT,CASRNRADEKLFF
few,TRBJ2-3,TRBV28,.,TGTGCCAGCAGTCCGACATCTTTCACAGATACGCAGTATTTT,CASSPTSFTDTQYF
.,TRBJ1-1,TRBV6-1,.,TGTGCCAGCAGTGAGCAACCGGGAGGGGACACTGAAGCTTTCTTT,CASSEQPGGDTEAFF
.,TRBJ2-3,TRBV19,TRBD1,TGTGCCAGTAGCAGGGGGCTTTCCACAGATACGCAGTATTTT,CASSRGLSTDTQYF
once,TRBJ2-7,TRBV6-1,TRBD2,TGTGCCAGCCCCGGGGGGGGCGGCTACGAGCAGTACTTC,CASPGGGGYEQYF
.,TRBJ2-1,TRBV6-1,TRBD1,TGTGCCAGCAGTGGACAGGGGCTATACAATGAGCAGTTCTTC,CASSGQGLYNEQFF
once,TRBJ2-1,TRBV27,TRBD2,TGTGCCAGCAGCCGTACTAGCGGAGTCGGGTCCTACAATGAGCAGTTCTTC,CASSRTSGVGSYNEQFF
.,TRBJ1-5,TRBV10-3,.,TGTGCCATCAGTGAGTCGCCGGGCAATCAGCCCCAGCATTTT,CAISESPGNQPQHF
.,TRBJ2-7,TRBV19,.,TGTGCCAGTAGCCAACAGGGACTAACATTTAGGGAGCAGTACTTC,CASSQQGLTFREQYF
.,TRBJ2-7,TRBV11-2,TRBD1,TGTGCCAGCAGCACGACAGACAGGGGCGAGCAGTACTTC,CASSTTDRGEQYF
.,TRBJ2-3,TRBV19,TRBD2,TGTGCCAGCCGACAAATACTAGCGGGAGTAGATACGCAGTATTTT,CASRQILAGVDTQYF
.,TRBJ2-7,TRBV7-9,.,TGTGCCAGCAGCTTACGGATGTTAGGGCCACCATTTGGGTCCTACGAGCAGTACTTC,CASSLRMLGPPFGSYEQYF
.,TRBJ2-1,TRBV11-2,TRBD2,TGTGCCAGCAAGACTAGCGGGAATTCGGGTGAGCAGTTCTTC,CASKTSGNSGEQFF
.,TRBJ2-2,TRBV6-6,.,TGTGCCAGCAGGCTGGGACGGGCGAACACCGGGGAGCTGTTTTTT,CASRLGRANTGELFF
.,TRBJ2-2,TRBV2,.,TGTGCCAGCAGGGCGTCGACAGTTGGAAACACCGGGGAGCTGTTTTTT,CASRASTVGNTGELFF
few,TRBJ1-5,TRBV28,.,TGTGCCAGCAGTTTATGGGGGCAGGGCGGCAATCAGCCCCAGCATTTT,CASSLWGQGGNQPQHF
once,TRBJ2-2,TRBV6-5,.,TGTGCCAGCAGTTGGGACGGGTCGAACACCGGGGAGCTGTTTTTT,CASSWDGSNTGELFF
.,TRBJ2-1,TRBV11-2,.,TGTGCCAGCCAAAAAAGCGATTACAATGAGCAGTTCTTC,CASQKSDYNEQFF
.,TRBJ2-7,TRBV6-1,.,TGTGCCAGCAGTGGACCCCACGAGCAGTACTTC,CASSGPHEQYF
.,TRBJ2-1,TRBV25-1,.,TGTGCCAGCAGTGATCGGGCGGAGAGCTCCTACAATGAGCAGTTCTTC,CASSDRAESSYNEQFF
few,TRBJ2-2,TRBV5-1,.,TGCGCCAGCAGCTTGGCACGGAACACCGGGGAGCTGTTTTTT,CASSLARNTGELFF
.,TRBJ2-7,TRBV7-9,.,TGTGCCAGCAGCTTGATGACCTCGGGATTCGAGCAGTACTTC,CASSLMTSGFEQYF
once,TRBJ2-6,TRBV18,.,TGTGCCAGCACCCCCCGAGGGTCTGGGGCCAACGTCCTGACTTTC,CASTPRGSGANVLTF
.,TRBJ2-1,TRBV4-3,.,TGCGCCAGCAGCCAAGAGGCGGAATACTCCTACAATGAGCAGTTCTTC,CASSQEAEYSYNEQFF
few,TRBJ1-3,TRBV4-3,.,TGCGCCAGCAGCCAAGTCGGACGTGCTGGAAACACCATATATTTT,CASSQVGRAGNTIYF
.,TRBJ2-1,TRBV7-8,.,TGTGCCAGCAGCTACTCCTTGGCGAGTATCGCGAATGAGCAGTTCTTC,CASSYSLASIANEQFF
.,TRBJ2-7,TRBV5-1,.,TGCGCCAGCAGCTTGCAGGGCTCCTACGAGCAGTACTTC,CASSLQGSYEQYF
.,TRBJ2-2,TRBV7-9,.,TGTGCCAGCAGCTCCCTACTCGCGAACACCGGGGAGCTGTTTTTT,CASSSLLANTGELFF
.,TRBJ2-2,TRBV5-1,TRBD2,TGCGCCAGCAGCTTGACTAGCGGCAGAGGCACCGGGGAGCTGTTTTTT,CASSLTSGRGTGELFF
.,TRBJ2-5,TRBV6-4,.,TGTGCCAGCAGTGGGGCGATTGCGGAGACCCAGTACTTC,CASSGAIAETQYF
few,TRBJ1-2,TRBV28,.,TGTGCCAGCAGTTCGCCTAACTATGGCTACACCTTC,CASSSPNYGYTF
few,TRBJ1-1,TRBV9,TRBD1,TGTGCCAGCAGCGTAGTAGGACAGGTGAACACTGAAGCTTTCTTT,CASSVVGQVNTEAFF
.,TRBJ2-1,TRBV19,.,TGTGCCAGTAGTGTCAACAGGGTTAATGAGCAGTTCTTC,CASSVNRVNEQFF
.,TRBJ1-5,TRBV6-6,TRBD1,TGTGCCAGCAACCGGGACAGGGAGAATCAGCCCCAGCATTTT,CASNRDRENQPQHF
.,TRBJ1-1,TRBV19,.,TGTGCCAGTAGTATGGTCCGGGATTGGCCTGAAGCTTTCTTT,CASSMVRDWPEAFF
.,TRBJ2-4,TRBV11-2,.,TGTGCCAGCAGCTTAGATGCGGGTCGGGACACCCGATCTACGAAAAACATTCAGTACTTC,CASSLDAGRDTRSTKNIQYF
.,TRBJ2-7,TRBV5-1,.,TGCGCCAGCAGCTTGTGGGCCATCAGCCGGGGAGGCTCCTACGAGCAGTACTTC,CASSLWAISRGGSYEQYF